These 23 T cell receptor beta chains originate from one sample sequenced in a study of metastatic and nonmetastatic thyroid tumors. Thyroid surgery had not been preceded by any treatment in any patient. TCRdb re-called clones via MiXCR from the PCR reads. Of tens of thousands of clones in the sample, 20% are singletons; the top ten hold around 4.5%. Material for sequencing was adjacent normal tissue. Receptors originate from a female donor with papillary thyroid cancer or a benign thyroid nodule (not recorded which). Some clones in this sample may be carry-over from other donors' samples.

This clone came up many times. The J gene is TRBJ2-7, the V gene TRBV4-1; possible D gene TRBD1, 6 bases. Deletions cut 1 base from V and 3 bases from J, with 10 bases between. The CDR3 loop spans 14 amino acids. Germline V gene sequence: CDR1 MGHRA, CDR2 YSYEKL. The CDR3 sequence: CASSQGLRGYEQYF. The CDR3 region has the DNA TGCGCCAGCAGCCAAGGTCTCAGGGGCTACGAGCAGTACTTC.

This clone is medium-sized. The chain combines TRBV27 with TRBJ2-7, with 7 bases matching TRBD1. The CDR3 is 15 amino acids. The V and J ends lost 5 bases and 3 bases, in that order; junction bases with no gene match: 10. The germline gives CDR1 MNHEY, CDR2 SMNVEV (reference sequence). CDR3 amino acids: CASSPRQGLRYEQYF. The CDR3, as DNA: TGTGCCAGCAGTCCTCGACAGGGTCTTCGCTACGAGCAGTACTTC.

The chain combines TRBV20-1 with TRBJ2-7; D is uncertain. The V gene lost 0 bases and the J gene lost 2 bases, with 11 bases spanning the gap. The CDR3 is 14 residues long. Looked up from germline, CDR1 is DFQATT and CDR2 is SNEGSKA (reference sequence). Here the CDR3 reads CSARDPDSAYEQYF. The CDR3 nucleotides are TGCAGTGCTAGAGATCCCGACTCGGCCTACGAGCAGTACTTC.

This clone was picked up many times. This sequence joins TRBV29-1 and TRBJ2-1; 11 bases fit TRBD2. The CDR3 covers 17 residues. The V and J ends lost 3 bases and 0 bases, in that order; junction bases with no gene match: 7. Germline V gene data show CDR1 as SQVTM and CDR2 as ANQGSEA. The CDR3 region is CSVESLGTSGSYNEQFF. CDR3 nucleotide sequence: TGCAGCGTTGAGAGTTTGGGGACTAGCGGCTCCTACAATGAGCAGTTCTTC.

The chain couples TRBV7-4 to TRBJ2-7, with D tentatively TRBD2 (5 bases). Between the trimmed V and J ends, which lost 3 bases and 0 bases, there was a span of 12 bases. The V gene's germline CDR1 is SGHVT and CDR2 SQSDAQ. The CDR3 loop spans 15 amino acids. In nucleotides, the CDR3 is TGTGCCAGCAGCTTGATTGAAGGACTCTCCTACGAGCAGTACTTC. It translates to CASSLIEGLSYEQYF.

At least ten counts were recorded for this clone. The same CDR3 is also encoded by other DNA sequences in this sample. This chain uses TRBV19 with TRBJ2-2; TRBD2 aligns across 11 bases. Germline trimming cut 5 bases from V and 5 bases from J; bases unmatched to any gene: 7. This CDR3 spans 16 amino acids. Germline V gene data show CDR1 as LNHDA and CDR2 as SQIVND (reference sequence). Here the CDR3 DNA reads TGTGCCAGTAGTCCGCTGACTAGCGGGGAAACCGGGGAGCTGTTTTTT. As protein: CASSPLTSGETGELFF.

As to this clone: Different DNA sequences within this sample yield the same CDR3. V usage is TRBV5-4 and J usage is TRBJ2-2; D unclear. The germline V gene encodes CDR1 SGHNT and CDR2 YYREEE (reference sequence). With 5 bases removed from V and 4 bases from J, the gap between germline ends came to 12 bases. This CDR3 comprises 14 residues. The CDR3 DNA reads as TGTGCCAGCAGGCCGGAACTTCTCACCGGGGAGCTGTTTTTT. Translation gives CASRPELLTGELFF.

This clone has at least ten counts. The V call is TRBV11-3, the J call TRBJ2-2; 9 positions match TRBD2. The CDR3 is made up of 17 amino acids. Germline lookup yields CDR1 SGHNT and CDR2 YENEEA. With V trimmed by 1 base and J by 5 bases, 8 bases remained unmatched. CDR3: CASSLVSSGRQTGELFF. The CDR3 nucleotides read TGTGCCAGCAGCTTAGTCAGTAGCGGGAGACAAACCGGGGAGCTGTTTTTT.

There are a few counts of this clone. The chain links TRBV20-1 to TRBJ1-1; no firm D call. Trimming took off 1 base at V and 6 bases at J, with 24 bases between the two ends. Germline CDR1 is DFQATT and CDR2 is SNEGSKA (reference sequence). The CDR3 is made up of 17 amino acids. The DNA of the CDR3 is TGCAGTGCTAGAGGTCTAGTCTTGGAGGGTGTATCGGCTGAAGCTTTCTTT. Translating it yields CSARGLVLEGVSAEAFF.

This clone came up many times. The J gene is TRBJ1-5, the V gene TRBV20-1; 7 nucleotides agree with TRBD1. The CDR3 has 14 amino acids. V gave up 3 bases and J gave up 4 bases; unmatched junction bases: 6. Germline-derived CDR1 and CDR2 are DFQATT and SNEGSKA (reference sequence). The DNA for the CDR3 is TGCAGTGCTAGGCGACAGGGCCTGAATCAGCCCCAGCATTTT. It is translated as CSARRQGLNQPQHF.

In regard to this clone: Because the CDR3 is missing its conserved closing phenylalanine or tryptophan, this is likely a read error. V is TRBV5-1 and J is TRBJ1-6, with D possibly matching TRBD1 (6 bases). Trimming shortened V by 4 bases and J by 3 bases, and 14 bases separated the two germline ends. This CDR3 comprises 16 residues. CDR1 and CDR2 from the germline V gene are SGHRS and YFSETQ. The CDR3 protein is CASSVTGFGYNSPLHI. CDR3 DNA: TGCGCCAGCAGCGTTACAGGGTTCGGCTATAATTCACCCCTCCACATT.

This clone was recorded at least ten times. V is TRBV9 and J is TRBJ1-2; the match to TRBD1 covers 12 bases. The length of the CDR3 is 14 residues. CDR1 is SGDLS, CDR2 YYNGEE, per germline. After removal of 7 bases from V and 6 bases from J, the junction contained 7 bases not matched to a gene. CDR3 amino acids: CASGRDRGPDGYTF. The CDR3 coding sequence is TGTGCCAGCGGCCGGGACAGGGGGCCCGATGGCTACACCTTC.

This clone has at least ten counts. This chain uses TRBV11-3 with TRBJ1-1, with a possible D match to TRBD1 (5 bases). Germline V gene sequence: CDR1 SGHNT, CDR2 YENEEA. The V and J ends lost 2 bases and 1 base respectively, with 20 bases between them. This CDR3 region has 18 residues. CDR3: CASSLSGGFAGQNTEAFF. In DNA, the CDR3 is TGTGCCAGCAGCTTATCAGGCGGTTTCGCAGGGCAGAACACTGAAGCTTTCTTT.

By share, this clone counts as medium-sized. CDR3 bases: TGTGCCAGCAGTTTCTCATTGTCACCCCTCCACTTT. Translation: CASSFSLSPLHF. This chain joins TRBV12-3 or TRBV12-4 and TRBJ1-6; no firm D call. The CDR3 loop spans 12 amino acids. Trimming cost V 3 bases and J 10 bases, with 7 bases left between them.

Remarks on this clone: This sequence may be a read error, since a much larger clone differs from it by one base. The rearrangement joins TRBV11-1 to TRBJ1-2; TRBD1 agrees at 8 bases. The germline V gene has CDR1 SGHAT and CDR2 FQDESV (reference sequence). The J segment lost 0 bases and the V segment lost 10 bases, leaving 13 bases of the junction unmatched. CDR3 length: 16 amino acids. The CDR3 DNA reads TGTGCCACCCCGGCAGGGGGCCCCCTGTCTAACTATGGCTACACCTTC. Amino acids: CATPAGGPLSNYGYTF.

This clone was counted at least ten times. The chain combines TRBV20-1 with TRBJ2-1, with D perhaps TRBD1 (5 bases). The CDR3 sequence is 13 residues long. CDR1 and CDR2 (germline): DFQATT, SNEGSKA (reference sequence). Trimming shortened V by 7 bases and J by 6 bases, and 16 bases separated the two germline ends. The CDR3 nucleotides read TGCAGTGTTGCTACGCTGGGGCTCAATGAGCAGTTCTTC. It yields the protein CSVATLGLNEQFF.

This clone rates as medium-sized. V usage is TRBV7-6 and J usage is TRBJ2-5, with D perhaps TRBD1 (5 bases). Germline CDR1 is SGHVS and CDR2 is FNYEAQ. The V end was cut by 5 bases, the J end by 5 bases, with 6 bases between. The CDR3 loop spans 11 amino acids. DNA of the CDR3: TGTGCCAGCAGCCCAGGGGAGACCCAGTACTTC. This codes for CASSPGETQYF.

On this clone: This CDR3 is also generated by other DNA sequences in the sample. V and J are TRBV2 and TRBJ1-6; possibly TRBD1 for D (6 bases). The CDR3 contains 14 residues. Trimming cost V 7 bases and J 6 bases, with 13 bases left between them. Germline V CDR1 and CDR2: SNHLY, FYNNEI. The CDR3 reads CASTLTGFNSPLHF. In DNA form, the CDR3 reads TGTGCCAGCACTCTGACAGGTTTTAATTCACCCCTCCACTTT.

Many counts were recorded for this clone. The rearrangement uses TRBV7-8 and TRBJ2-5; 13 nucleotides agree with TRBD2. The J segment lost 5 bases and the V segment lost 5 bases, leaving 5 bases of the junction unmatched. The germline gives CDR1 SGHVS, CDR2 FQNEAQ. The CDR3 consists of 15 residues. CDR3 in DNA: TGTGCCAGCAGCCAGGGACTAGCGGGACGGGAGACCCAGTACTTC. This encodes CASSQGLAGRETQYF.

CDR3 in amino acids: CASIKTSGKYNEQFF. CDR3 DNA: TGTGCCAGCATTAAGACTAGCGGGAAATACAATGAGCAGTTCTTC. The rearrangement joins TRBV6-2 or TRBV6-3 to TRBJ2-1, with 11 bases fitting TRBD2. Looked up from germline, CDR1 is MNHEY and CDR2 is SVGEGT. CDR3 length: 15 residues. Trimming took 7 bases from V and 4 from J; bases not matched to a gene: 6.

The table lists this clone with a few counts. The chain combines TRBV18 with TRBJ2-1; a possible D gene is TRBD2 (6 bases). The CDR3 is made up of 13 amino acids. V lost 4 bases and J lost 9, with 13 bases in between. Per the germline V gene, CDR1 is KGHSH and CDR2 is LQKENI. As DNA, the CDR3 is TGTGCCAGCTCACGGGAGGTAGCAGGTGAGCAGTTCTTC. Protein sequence: CASSREVAGEQFF.

This clone was recorded a few times. The germline gene is not matched at one end of the junction; a read error may be the cause. J is TRBJ2-2 and V is TRBV6-1; tentative D call: TRBD2 (6 bases). CDR1 MNHNS and CDR2 SASEGT come from the germline V gene. This CDR3 is 16 amino acids long. DNA for the CDR3: TGTGCCAGCAGCCCGGGAGAGGGTCGGGGCACCTGGGAGCTGTTTTTT. Its translation: CASSPGEGRGTWELFF.

This clone was seen many times. V gene TRBV11-1 combines with J gene TRBJ2-2; TRBD2 agrees at 11 bases. From germline, CDR1 is SGHAT and CDR2 FQDESV (reference sequence). Trimming at V came to 4 bases and at J to 6 bases, leaving 13 bases not matched to a gene. This CDR3 has 18 residues. The CDR3 loop reads CASSSRDYLAGGPGELFF. CDR3 coding DNA: TGTGCCAGCAGCTCTCGAGACTACTTAGCGGGAGGGCCCGGGGAGCTGTTTTTT. Based on the CDR3 plus reference TRBV11-1 and TRBJ2-2, the full variable domain is EAEVAQSPRYKITEKSQAVAFWCDPISGHATLYWYRQILGQGPELLVQFQDESVVDDSQLPKDRFSAERLKGVDSTLKIQPAELGDSAMYLCASSSRDYLAGGPGELFFGEGSRLTVL.